Listed here are 27 T cell receptor beta chains from one sample, sequenced in a study of T cell responses to AZD1222 COVID-19 vaccine. TCRdb's table, derived via immunoSEQ multiplex PCR, lists solely in-frame clones and lacks some. This repertoire shows around 78,000 clones, 88% found once; its top ten account for approximately 4.7%. The sample here was peripheral blood, taken on day 0 of MenACWY control vaccination. Receptor source: an adult in good health.

This chain joins TRBV5-4 and TRBJ1-2, with 10 positions matching TRBD1. CDR3 length: 14 residues. V lost 5 bases to trimming and J lost 4 bases; unmatched junction nucleotides: 5. The germline CDR1 and CDR2 sequences are SGHNT and YYREEE (reference sequence). The CDR3: CASSQTGGGYGYTF. The CDR3 DNA follows: TGTGCCAGCAGTCAGACAGGGGGCGGCTATGGCTACACCTTC.

This sequence joins TRBV7-9 and TRBJ1-5; no reliable D call. The CDR3 sequence is 14 residues long. Germline CDR1 and CDR2: SEHNR and FQNEAQ (reference sequence). Trimming shortened V by 2 bases and J by 3 bases, and 8 bases separated the two germline ends. The CDR3, as DNA: TGTGCCAGCAGCTTAATTGGAATCAATCAGCCCCAGCATTTT. It yields the protein CASSLIGINQPQHF.

This chain joins TRBV12-3 or TRBV12-4 and TRBJ1-2; TRBD1 is a possible D gene (5 bases). V was cut by 7 bases and J by 6 bases, with 12 bases left in between. The CDR3 is 12 amino acids. DNA for the CDR3: TGTGCCAGCACCTTAAGGGGCGATGGCTACACCTTC. This gives the protein CASTLRGDGYTF.

This clone was observed a handful of times. The chain is built from TRBV19 and TRBJ1-1; 7 bases line up with TRBD1. The V gene's germline CDR1 is LNHDA and CDR2 SQIVND (reference sequence). CDR3 length equals 13 residues. J lost 4 bases, V lost 1 base, and 0 bases had no gene match. The CDR3 DNA follows: TGTGCCAGTAGTATAGGACAGGGCACTGAAGCTTTCTTT. It codes for CASSIGQGTEAFF. The whole variable domain, remainder taken from reference TRBV19 and TRBJ1-1, is DGGITQSPKYLFRKEGQNVTLSCEQNLNHDAMYWYRQDPGQGLRLIYYSQIVNDFQKGDIAEGYSVSREKKESFPLTVTSAQKNPTAFYLCASSIGQGTEAFFGQGTRLTVV.

The V and J genes are TRBV7-8 and TRBJ1-3, with 8 bases aligning to TRBD1. Trimming cost V 5 bases and J 5 bases; bases outside gene matches: 11. This CDR3 region has 16 residues. Germline V CDR1 and CDR2: SGHVS, FQNEAQ. The chain's CDR3 is CASSREDRALRNTIYF. The CDR3 DNA is TGTGCCAGCAGCCGGGAGGACAGGGCCCTACGAAACACCATATATTTT. The whole variable domain, remainder taken from reference TRBV7-8 and TRBJ1-3, is GAGVSQSPRYKVAKRGQDVALRCDPISGHVSLFWYQQALGQGPEFLTYFQNEAQLDKSGLPSDRFFAERPEGSVSTLKIQRTQQEDSAVYLCASSREDRALRNTIYFGEGSWLTVV.

The chain combines TRBV3-1 (or the pseudogene TRBV3-2) with TRBJ2-3; 10 bases line up with TRBD2. Germline V CDR1 and CDR2: LGHDT, YNNKEL (reference sequence). The CDR3 is 19 amino acids. V trimming: 0 bases; J trimming: 0 bases; junction bases outside the gene matches: 9. The CDR3 spells CASSQDGLAGAPSTDTQYF. Here the CDR3 DNA reads TGTGCCAGCAGCCAAGATGGTCTAGCGGGGGCCCCTAGCACAGATACGCAGTATTTT.

The V and J genes are TRBV9 and TRBJ1-3, with 7 nucleotides matching TRBD1. The CDR3 runs 14 residues. Germline CDR1 and CDR2: SGDLS and YYNGEE. V gave up 1 base and J gave up 8 bases; unmatched junction bases: 6. The DNA of the CDR3 is TGTGCCAGCAGCGTATCGACAGGGAGGGACACCATATATTTT. This encodes CASSVSTGRDTIYF.

A few counts support this clone. The chain recombines TRBV7-3 with TRBJ1-1; D possibly corresponds to TRBD1 (6 bases). With 2 bases removed from V and 4 bases from J, the gap between germline ends came to 8 bases. CDR1 is SGHTA, CDR2 FQGTGA, per germline. CDR3 size: 13 residues. CDR3 region: CASSLSGVTEAFF. CDR3 bases: TGTGCCAGCAGCTTATCAGGGGTCACTGAAGCTTTCTTT.

The table lists this clone with a few counts. The rearrangement uses TRBV12-3 or TRBV12-4 and TRBJ1-2; D uncertain. This CDR3 has 12 residues. V lost 1 base and J 4 bases, leaving 4 bases between the germline ends. The CDR3 reads CASSLVRYGYTF. In DNA form, the CDR3 reads TGTGCCAGCAGTTTAGTCCGCTATGGCTACACCTTC.

This clone was picked up a small number of times. The chain links TRBV30 to TRBJ1-2; 7 nucleotides agree with TRBD1. Germline CDR1 reads GTSNPN; CDR2 reads SVGIG (reference sequence). The CDR3 loop spans 13 amino acids. V shed 7 bases, J shed 3 bases, and the junction held 8 bases outside the gene matches. DNA for the CDR3: TGTGCCTCTCGGACCAGGGGGGACTATGGCTACACCTTC. Amino acids: CASRTRGDYGYTF.

The chain has TRBV30 and TRBJ1-5, with D hard to call. The CDR3 has 13 residues. In germline, CDR1 is GTSNPN, CDR2 SVGIG (reference sequence). V gave up 0 bases and J gave up 5 bases, with 8 bases separating them. CDR3 DNA sequence: TGTGCCTGGAGTGTAAAGGAGGATCAGCCCCAGCATTTT. Protein: CAWSVKEDQPQHF. Drawing the rest from reference TRBV30 and TRBJ1-5, the complete variable domain is SQTIHQWPATLVQPVGSPLSLECTVEGTSNPNLYWYRQAAGRGLQLLFYSVGIGQISSEVPQNLSASRPQDRQFILSSKKLLLSDSGFYLCAWSVKEDQPQHFGDGTRLSIL.

This chain's CDR3 is CASSLERGSPLHF. CDR3 nucleotide sequence: TGTGCCAGCAGCTTAGAGAGAGGTTCACCCCTCCACTTT. The chain combines TRBV7-2 with TRBJ1-6; no clear D gene. The germline V gene encodes CDR1 SGHTA and CDR2 FQGNSA. The CDR3 covers 13 residues. V dropped 1 base and J dropped 9 bases, with 7 bases sitting between them.

The chain combines TRBV5-1 with TRBJ2-7; TRBD1 matches at 9 bases. Trimming removed 1 base from V and 2 bases from J; junction bases left unmatched: 4. Germline-derived CDR1 and CDR2 are SGHRS and YFSETQ. The CDR3 has 15 amino acids. The CDR3 DNA reads as TGCGCCAGCAGCTTGATGGGACAGGGTACCTACGAGCAGTACTTC. Residues: CASSLMGQGTYEQYF.

This clone came up once. The rearrangement links TRBV7-2 to TRBJ1-4, with D maybe TRBD1 (5 bases). With 2 bases removed from V and 4 bases from J, the gap between germline ends came to 11 bases. Germline CDR1 is SGHTA and CDR2 is FQGNSA. The CDR3 covers 15 residues. Here the CDR3 DNA reads TGTGCCAGCAGCTTAAACCGGGGGATTAATGAAAAACTGTTTTTT. It yields the protein CASSLNRGINEKLFF. The whole variable domain, filled in from reference TRBV7-2 and TRBJ1-4, reads GAGVSQSPSNKVTEKGKDVELRCDPISGHTALYWYRQSLGQGLEFLIYFQGNSAPDKSGLPSDRFSAERTGGSVSTLTIQRTQQEDSAVYLCASSLNRGINEKLFFGSGTQLSVL.

CDR3 protein: CAWSLGFGTLYGYTF. Here the CDR3 DNA reads TGTGCCTGGAGCCTAGGCTTCGGGACACTCTATGGCTACACCTTC. The rearrangement links TRBV30 to TRBJ1-2; maybe TRBD1 (6 bases). V lost 3 bases, J lost 4 bases, and 18 bases lay in between. Germline V gene sequence: CDR1 GTSNPN, CDR2 SVGIG (reference sequence). The CDR3 contains 15 residues.

This clone was picked up one time. The gene calls are TRBV24-1 and TRBJ2-2, with 8 bases fitting TRBD1. The CDR3 has 16 residues. Per germline, CDR1 KGHDR and CDR2 SFDVKD. V trimming: 4 bases; J trimming: 0 bases; junction bases outside the gene matches: 3. The CDR3 nucleotides read TGTGCCACCAGTGACCCGACAGGGGCGAACACCGGGGAGCTGTTTTTT. Encoded protein: CATSDPTGANTGELFF.

The V call is TRBV9, the J call TRBJ1-1, with 8 bases identical to TRBD1. V trimming: 0 bases; J trimming: 3 bases; junction bases outside the gene matches: 1. Germline CDR1 SGDLS, CDR2 YYNGEE. This CDR3 has 14 residues. The CDR3 DNA reads TGTGCCAGCAGCGTAGTGGACAGGGACACTGAAGCTTTCTTT. Translated: CASSVVDRDTEAFF.

The chain uses TRBV2 and TRBJ1-2; unclear D gene. V lost 8 bases and J lost 9, with 13 bases in between. The CDR3 totals 11 residues. Per the germline V gene, CDR1 is SNHLY and CDR2 is FYNNEI. CDR3 region: CASLLEGSYTF. In DNA, the CDR3 is TGTGCCAGCCTCTTGGAAGGTAGCTACACCTTC.

The chain recombines TRBV30 with TRBJ1-5, with TRBD1 matching over 7 bases. This CDR3 spans 15 amino acids. V lost 4 bases, J lost 0 bases, and 6 bases stayed unmatched. CDR1 is GTSNPN, CDR2 SVGIG, per germline (reference sequence). CDR3 protein: CAWTTTGDSNQPQHF. CDR3 nucleotides: TGTGCCTGGACCACCACAGGGGATAGCAATCAGCCCCAGCATTTT.

J is TRBJ2-3 and V is TRBV3-1 (or the pseudogene TRBV3-2); 7 nucleotides line up with TRBD2. V shed 0 bases, J shed 4 bases, and the junction held 1 base outside the gene matches. CDR3 length: 14 residues. In germline, CDR1 is LGHDT, CDR2 YNNKEL (reference sequence). The CDR3 nucleotides are TGTGCCAGCAGCCAAGATGGGGGGGCAGATACGCAGTATTTT. Protein product: CASSQDGGADTQYF.

V usage is TRBV7-8 and J usage is TRBJ1-1; D gene uncertain. V lost 3 bases, J lost 4 bases, and 12 bases lay in between. The CDR3 is made up of 14 amino acids. Per germline, CDR1 SGHVS and CDR2 FQNEAQ. The CDR3 spells CASSFSPGGTEAFF. DNA of the CDR3: TGTGCCAGCAGCTTCAGTCCGGGTGGCACTGAAGCTTTCTTT.

V is TRBV6-4 and J is TRBJ1-5; 11 positions match TRBD1. V lost 10 bases to trimming and J lost 6 bases; unmatched junction nucleotides: 11. This CDR3 spans 15 amino acids. Germline-derived CDR1 and CDR2 are MRHNA and SNTAGT. CDR3 region: CAKQPGQGVGQPQHF. The CDR3 DNA is TGTGCCAAACAACCGGGACAGGGGGTAGGTCAGCCCCAGCATTTT.

This sequence joins TRBV7-2 and TRBJ2-5, with 7 bases identical to TRBD2. This CDR3 is built from 16 residues. From germline, CDR1 is SGHTA and CDR2 FQGNSA. J gave up 1 base and V 5 bases, and 10 bases lay outside the gene matches. DNA of the CDR3: TGTGCCAGCAGCCTCCTCGGGGGGAAAAGCCAAGAGACCCAGTACTTC. It encodes CASSLLGGKSQETQYF.

The J gene is TRBJ1-3, the V gene TRBV9, with D possibly matching TRBD1 (5 bases). Trimming shortened V by 4 bases and J by 4 bases, and 12 bases separated the two germline ends. The length of the CDR3 is 14 residues. Germline V gene lookup returns CDR1 SGDLS and CDR2 YYNGEE. CDR3: CASSLAGEGNTIYF. DNA for the CDR3: TGTGCCAGCAGCCTAGCGGGGGAGGGAAACACCATATATTTT.

The V call is TRBV6-2 or TRBV6-3, the J call TRBJ2-7; either TRBD1 or TRBD2 may supply D (6 bases each). The CDR3 has 13 residues. The germline V and J ends were trimmed by 6 bases and 3 bases, with 12 bases remaining between them. The germline CDR1 and CDR2 sequences are MNHEY and SVGEGT. The CDR3 protein is CASSLQGGYEQYF. The DNA of the CDR3 is TGTGCCAGCAGCCTACAGGGAGGCTACGAGCAGTACTTC.

The chain uses TRBV24-1 and TRBJ2-6; TRBD1 agrees at 11 bases. The V gene end was trimmed by 4 bases and the J gene end by 1 base; junction bases not matched to a gene: 5. This CDR3 comprises 18 residues. Germline V CDR1 and CDR2: KGHDR, SFDVKD. The CDR3 DNA follows: TGTGCCACCAGTGACCCCGGACAGGGGGCTTCTGGGGCCAACGTCCTGACTTTC. Translating gives CATSDPGQGASGANVLTF.

This chain links TRBV6-2 or TRBV6-3 with TRBJ1-1; TRBD1 is a possible D gene (6 bases). V was trimmed by 5 bases and J by 2 bases, leaving 30 bases between them. The CDR3 length is 20 residues. Germline CDR1 is MNHEY and CDR2 is SVGEGT. CDR3 amino acids: CASSPYRDTLLSYKNTEAFF. DNA of the CDR3: TGTGCCAGCAGTCCATACCGGGACACCCTTCTGAGCTATAAAAACACTGAAGCTTTCTTT.